These 26 T cell receptor beta chains came from one sample sequenced in a study of pediatric ulcerative colitis. Sequenced by immunoSEQ multiplex PCR; TCRdb stores in-frame clones only, minus some. The data contain some 14,000 clones, about nine tenths of them singletons. Sequencing used blood. These receptor sequences come from a boy younger than 18 with moderate ulcerative colitis.

The chain is built from TRBV7-9 and TRBJ2-3; TRBD1 might be the D (6 bases). V dropped 4 bases and J dropped 0 bases, with 20 bases sitting between them. CDR1 and CDR2 from the germline V gene are SEHNR and FQNEAQ (reference sequence). The CDR3 sequence is 18 residues long. CDR3 loop: CASSSRTDRLTSTDTQYF. The CDR3 DNA is TGTGCCAGCAGCTCTAGGACAGACCGATTAACTAGCACAGATACGCAGTATTTT.

The chain joins TRBV19 to TRBJ2-3, with 9 bases matching TRBD2. The CDR3 loop spans 14 amino acids. The V gene's germline CDR1 is LNHDA and CDR2 SQIVND (reference sequence). J gave up 2 bases and V 7 bases, and 4 bases lay outside the gene matches. DNA of the CDR3: TGTGCCAGTACTCTAGCGGGATTCACAGATACGCAGTATTTT. Its translation is CASTLAGFTDTQYF. Supplemented by reference TRBV19 and TRBJ2-3, the full variable domain reads DGGITQSPKYLFRKEGQNVTLSCEQNLNHDAMYWYRQDPGQGLRLIYYSQIVNDFQKGDIAEGYSVSREKKESFPLTVTSAQKNPTAFYLCASTLAGFTDTQYFGPGTRLTVL.

The V and J genes are TRBV5-4 and TRBJ2-1; 7 bases agree with TRBD2. The CDR3 contains 15 residues. Germline V gene sequence: CDR1 SGHNT, CDR2 YYREEE (reference sequence). V shed 1 base, J shed 4 bases, and the junction held 5 bases outside the gene matches. CDR3 sequence (DNA): TGTGCCAGCAGCTTGACTAGCGATCCATACAATGAGCAGTTCTTC. This translates into CASSLTSDPYNEQFF.

This rearrangement joins TRBV5-1 to TRBJ2-5; D ambiguous. The CDR3 is made up of 13 amino acids. Trimming removed 0 bases at V and 5 bases at J, with 8 bases between. Germline CDR1 is SGHRS and CDR2 is YFSETQ. The CDR3 DNA sequence: TGCGCCAGCAGCTTGGTCCCGGGCGAGACCCAGTACTTC. Amino acids: CASSLVPGETQYF. The full variable domain, completed using reference TRBV5-1 and TRBJ2-5, is KAGVTQTPRYLIKTRGQQVTLSCSPISGHRSVSWYQQTPGQGLQFLFEYFSETQRNKGNFPGRFSGRQFSNSRSEMNVSTLELGDSALYLCASSLVPGETQYFGPGTRLLVL.

The rearrangement joins TRBV19 to TRBJ2-3; D is ambiguous. The ends were cut back, 1 base at V and 5 bases at J, with 7 bases in the middle. The length of the CDR3 is 13 residues. Germline V gene data show CDR1 as LNHDA and CDR2 as SQIVND (reference sequence). CDR3 sequence: CASSIARIDTQYF. In DNA, the CDR3 is TGTGCCAGTAGTATAGCCCGGATAGATACGCAGTATTTT.

This clone occurred a few times. This chain connects TRBV30 to TRBJ1-2, with a weak D call TRBD1 (6 bases). The CDR3 runs 13 residues. CDR1 is GTSNPN, CDR2 SVGIG, per germline (reference sequence). Trimming shortened V by 2 bases and J by 7 bases, and 14 bases separated the two germline ends. Written as DNA, the CDR3 is TGTGCCTGGAGTTTAGGGGGGGGCGGTGGCTACACCTTC. Amino acid sequence: CAWSLGGGGGYTF.

The chain combines TRBV28 with TRBJ2-7; D is perhaps TRBD1 (6 bases). The CDR3 sequence is 14 residues long. CDR1 MDHEN and CDR2 SYDVKM come from the germline V gene. The ends were cut back, 3 bases at V and 6 bases at J, with 15 bases in the middle. This chain's CDR3 is CASSFGHLRGEQYF. The CDR3 region has the DNA TGTGCCAGCAGTTTTGGGCACCTCAGGGGCGAGCAGTACTTC.

V gene TRBV6-6 combines with J gene TRBJ1-1; no clear D. Germline-derived CDR1 and CDR2 are MNHNY and SVGAGI (reference sequence). The CDR3 is 13 amino acids. V was pared by 2 bases and J by 4 bases, with 8 bases between. The CDR3 sequence: CASSYGRGTEAFF. The CDR3 DNA sequence: TGTGCCAGCAGTTACGGCCGGGGCACTGAAGCTTTCTTT.

This chain links TRBV5-1 with TRBJ2-5, with no clear D. In germline, CDR1 is SGHRS, CDR2 YFSETQ. Deletions cut 4 bases from V and 0 bases from J, with 13 bases between. The CDR3 has 15 amino acids. The CDR3 DNA is TGCGCCAGCAGCCCCGCCCTAGGGTACCAAGAGACCCAGTACTTC. Protein sequence: CASSPALGYQETQYF.

The J gene is TRBJ2-7, the V gene TRBV11-3; TRBD2 agrees at 7 bases. The germline V gene has CDR1 SGHNT and CDR2 YENEEA. With V trimmed by 2 bases and J by 2 bases, 9 bases remained unmatched. The CDR3 is 16 amino acids. The CDR3 bases are TGTGCCAGCAGCTTATCCTTCCTAGCGGATCCCTACGAGCAGTACTTC. This codes for CASSLSFLADPYEQYF.

This chain connects TRBV6-5 to TRBJ1-1; D uncertain. Germline values: CDR1 MNHEY, CDR2 SVGAGI. The V gene lost 7 bases and the J gene lost 4 bases, with 13 bases spanning the gap. This CDR3 is 13 amino acids long. This chain's CDR3 is CASISFSATEAFF. The CDR3 DNA reads as TGTGCCAGCATTTCATTCAGTGCCACTGAAGCTTTCTTT.

This clone was seen only once. The chain joins TRBV6-6 to TRBJ2-3; D is uncertain. This CDR3 spans 12 amino acids. V was cut by 4 bases and J by 6 bases, with 8 bases left in between. Germline-derived CDR1 and CDR2 are MNHNY and SVGAGI (reference sequence). The CDR3 nucleotides are TGTGCCAGCAGTTTTAGTGCCGATACGCAGTATTTT. This codes for CASSFSADTQYF.

CDR3 region: CASSRGPNTEAFF. The CDR3 DNA sequence: TGTGCCAGCAGTCGGGGGCCGAACACTGAAGCTTTCTTT. The V gene is TRBV6-5, the J gene TRBJ1-1; a possible D gene is TRBD1 (6 bases). Germline V gene sequence: CDR1 MNHEY, CDR2 SVGAGI. Trimming stripped 5 bases from V and 1 base from J, with 8 bases between. This CDR3 spans 13 amino acids.

This rearrangement joins TRBV18 to TRBJ2-2; 9 positions agree with TRBD2. CDR1 and CDR2 from the germline V gene are KGHSH and LQKENI. V shed 5 bases and J 2 bases; nucleotides not matched to a gene: 6. The CDR3 has 16 amino acids. The CDR3 spells CASSYLAGQNTGELFF. The CDR3 DNA reads TGTGCCAGCTCATATCTAGCGGGGCAAAACACCGGGGAGCTGTTTTTT.

The chain combines TRBV12-5 with TRBJ2-3; D gene ambiguous. The CDR3 is made up of 12 amino acids. V was clipped by 1 base and J by 6 bases, with 5 bases between them. The germline V gene encodes CDR1 LGHNT and CDR2 FRNRAP. CDR3 protein: CASGLGWDTQYF. The CDR3 DNA reads TGTGCTAGTGGTTTGGGTTGGGATACGCAGTATTTT.

Worth noting for this clone: A read error may account for a junction end that differs from germline. CDR3 nucleotides: TGTGCTAGCAGCAAAGACTGGGGGGTACAGGCCAATGAGCAGTTCTTC. It codes for CASSKDWGVQANEQFF. The chain carries TRBV7-7 and TRBJ2-1; D is perhaps TRBD2 (6 bases). Germline loops: CDR1 SSHAT, CDR2 FNYEAQ (reference sequence). The CDR3 is made up of 16 amino acids.

The chain links TRBV5-4 to TRBJ2-7; 8 bases are shared with TRBD2. V lost 1 base, J lost 4 bases, and 7 bases stayed unmatched. The germline V gene encodes CDR1 SGHNT and CDR2 YYREEE (reference sequence). The CDR3 runs to 15 residues. The CDR3 loop is CASSLKREYGYEQYF. CDR3 DNA sequence: TGTGCCAGCAGCTTGAAGCGGGAGTATGGGTACGAGCAGTACTTC.

The chain recombines TRBV15 with TRBJ2-5; TRBD1 aligns across 10 bases. Trimming at V came to 6 bases and at J to 1 base, leaving 11 bases not matched to a gene. The CDR3 totals 17 residues. The V gene's germline CDR1 is LNHNV and CDR2 YYDKDF (reference sequence). The CDR3 bases are TGTGCCACCAGGGGGGACAGGGGAAGGGGGCTCCAAGAGACCCAGTACTTC. Its protein product is CATRGDRGRGLQETQYF.

The rearrangement uses TRBV6-5 and TRBJ2-7; D unresolved. Trimming took 6 bases from V and 10 from J, leaving 13 bases between them. The V gene's germline CDR1 is MNHEY and CDR2 SVGAGI. CDR3 length equals 11 residues. This chain's CDR3 is CASSSNFVQYF. The CDR3 nucleotides read TGTGCCAGCAGCTCAAATTTTGTTCAGTACTTC.

The chain has TRBV5-4 and TRBJ2-5, with 10 bases that match TRBD1. V was pared by 3 bases and J by 4 bases, with 3 bases of the junction left unmatched. Looked up from germline, CDR1 is SGHNT and CDR2 is YYREEE (reference sequence). This CDR3 is 14 amino acids long. This CDR3 reads CASSSRDRGETQYF. The CDR3 nucleotides are TGTGCCAGCAGCTCTCGGGACAGGGGAGAGACCCAGTACTTC.

This clone was detected only once. J is TRBJ1-1 and V is TRBV7-8; 12 nucleotides agree with TRBD1. This CDR3 is built from 17 residues. Per the germline V gene, CDR1 is SGHVS and CDR2 is FQNEAQ. Trimming cost V 7 bases and J 5 bases; bases outside gene matches: 14. The CDR3 nucleotides are TGTGCCAGCATCAGAGGGGGTGGGACAGGGGGCTGGACTGAAGCTTTCTTT. As protein: CASIRGGGTGGWTEAFF.

The rearrangement joins TRBV7-2 to TRBJ2-2; D is unclear. Germline CDR1 reads SGHTA; CDR2 reads FQGNSA. Between the trimmed V and J ends, which lost 1 base and 4 bases, there was a span of 10 bases. This CDR3 has 15 amino acids. The chain's CDR3 is CASSLVAWGTGELFF. The DNA of the CDR3 is TGTGCCAGCAGCTTAGTGGCCTGGGGCACCGGGGAGCTGTTTTTT.

The rearrangement links TRBV19 to TRBJ2-7, with D perhaps matching TRBD2 (6 bases). There are 19 residues in the CDR3. The germline V gene has CDR1 LNHDA and CDR2 SQIVND (reference sequence). The germline V and J ends were trimmed by 3 bases and 5 bases, with 29 bases remaining between them. In DNA form, the CDR3 reads TGTGCCAGTAGTATCCTCCCGCCAGGGTCATCGGGGAGGAATCACGAGCAGTACTTC. Its protein product is CASSILPPGSSGRNHEQYF.

This clone is a singleton in its sample. The V and J genes are TRBV2 and TRBJ1-5, with 9 positions matching TRBD1. V trimming: 5 bases; J trimming: 9 bases; junction bases outside the gene matches: 11. The CDR3 is made up of 15 amino acids. From germline, CDR1 is SNHLY and CDR2 FYNNEI. The CDR3 region has the DNA TGTGCCAGCAGTCCCCAACAGGGGGCTTCCGCGCCCCAGCATTTT. Translation gives CASSPQQGASAPQHF.

The chain combines TRBV30 with TRBJ1-6; TRBD1 aligns across 9 bases. V lost 2 bases to trimming and J lost 10 bases; unmatched junction nucleotides: 3. Germline loops: CDR1 GTSNPN, CDR2 SVGIG (reference sequence). CDR3 size: 13 residues. The CDR3 region is CAWSPGQGSPLHF. CDR3 DNA sequence: TGTGCCTGGAGTCCGGGACAGGGATCACCCCTCCACTTT.

V usage is TRBV7-6 and J usage is TRBJ2-1; D is unresolved. Germline values: CDR1 SGHVS, CDR2 FNYEAQ. The CDR3 is made up of 12 amino acids. Trimming took 4 bases from V and 5 from J, leaving 6 bases between them. CDR3 DNA sequence: TGTGCCAGCAGCTCCCCCCACAATGAGCAGTTCTTC. It translates to CASSSPHNEQFF. The full variable domain, its missing parts supplied by reference TRBV7-6 and TRBJ2-1, is GAGVSQSPRYKVTKRGQDVALRCDPISGHVSLYWYRQALGQGPEFLTYFNYEAQQDKSGLPNDRFSAERPEGSISTLTIQRTEQRDSAMYRCASSSPHNEQFFGPGTRLTVL.